The 32 T cell receptor beta chains in this list originate from one sample, sequenced in a study of T cells expressing NK-cell markers. One entry per CDR3 protein, without DNA, is what TCRdb gives after re-calling the 5' RACE reads. Its clone listing holds 300,000 to 500,000 distinct CDR3 sequences. The sample was blood T cells: a sorted CD56 or NKG2C T cell subset, CD4+ or CD8+ T cells, or bulk PBMC T cells (not recorded which). These receptors were obtained from a woman between 45 and 60 years old in good health.

The chain recombines TRBV7-9 with TRBJ2-6; absent DNA, TCRdb's TRBD2 call cannot be checked. The CDR3 loop spans 16 amino acids. Germline-derived CDR1 and CDR2 are SEHNR and FQNEAQ (reference sequence). This chain's CDR3 is CASPEARDSGANVLTF.

The V gene is TRBV6-1, the J gene TRBJ1-3. Germline loops: CDR1 MNHNS, CDR2 SASEGT. The CDR3 has 15 residues. The CDR3 reads CASTSAWGAGNTIYF.

The chain is built from TRBV12-3 or TRBV12-4 and TRBJ1-4. This CDR3 has 15 amino acids. The CDR3 sequence is CASSFRVSTNEKLFF.

This chain uses TRBV18 with TRBJ2-1; the D gene TCRdb calls, TRBD1, cannot be checked with no DNA. The CDR3 runs 13 residues. Germline V gives CDR1 KGHSH, CDR2 LQKENI. CDR3 sequence reads: CANKMDNFNEQFF.

V gene TRBV25-1 combines with J gene TRBJ2-3. This CDR3 region has 11 residues. Germline-derived CDR1 and CDR2 are MGHDK and SYGVNS. This CDR3 is CASSEKFTQYF.

Here the CDR3 reads CATSDPGRGQETQYF. The chain combines TRBV24-1 with TRBJ2-5; the TCRdb D gene call, TRBD1, has no DNA to confirm it. The V gene's germline CDR1 is KGHDR and CDR2 SFDVKD. The CDR3 contains 15 residues.

The V and J genes are TRBV7-6 and TRBJ2-1. From germline, CDR1 is SGHVS and CDR2 FNYEAQ. The CDR3 contains 12 residues. The CDR3 sequence is CASSLLAYEQFF.

The CDR3 loop is CASSYPPPTSGSSYEQYF. The chain employs TRBV6-5 and TRBJ2-7; the D call from TCRdb, TRBD2, cannot be confirmed without DNA. There are 18 residues in the CDR3. Germline CDR1 is MNHEY and CDR2 is SVGAGI.

This chain joins TRBV2 and TRBJ2-1. The germline V gene encodes CDR1 SNHLY and CDR2 FYNNEI. This CDR3 comprises 15 residues. CDR3 protein: CASILLARKGNEQFF.

The V gene is TRBV27, the J gene TRBJ2-2; TCRdb indicates TRBD1, and absent DNA this call remains unverified. The CDR3 extends over 14 amino acids. Germline assignment: CDR1 MNHEY and CDR2 SMNVEV (reference sequence). CDR3 loop: CASRQTGVSGELFF.

The V and J genes are TRBV6-7 and TRBJ2-1. TRBV6-7 is an ORF for which the function is uncertain. The CDR3 is made up of 12 amino acids. CDR3 in amino acids: CASRLHDNEQFF.

The rearrangement uses TRBV29-1 and TRBJ2-1; TCRdb outputs TRBD1, but without DNA this stays unchecked. Germline V CDR1 and CDR2: SQVTM, ANQGSEA. CDR3 size: 15 residues. CDR3 sequence reads: CSVGWTASSYNEQFF.

The chain has TRBV20-1 and TRBJ2-1; TCRdb calls TRBD2, which cannot be checked without DNA. Germline CDR1 is DFQATT and CDR2 is SNEGSKA (reference sequence). The CDR3 loop spans 14 amino acids. CDR3 protein: CSARDPSGRYEQFF.

The genes are TRBV29-1 and TRBJ2-3. There are 13 residues in the CDR3. Germline V lookup: CDR1 SQVTM, CDR2 ANQGSEA. CDR3 in amino acids: CSVEDQRTPAQYF.

The chain employs TRBV27 and TRBJ2-3. Per germline, CDR1 MNHEY and CDR2 SMNVEV (reference sequence). The length of the CDR3 is 12 residues. The chain's CDR3 is CASSFRQGRRYF.

The rearrangement links TRBV20-1 to TRBJ2-1; TCRdb returns TRBD2, unconfirmable since there is no DNA. This CDR3 contains 17 residues. Germline CDR1 and CDR2: DFQATT and SNEGSKA (reference sequence). The CDR3: CSARTALGGIMENEQFF.

This sequence joins TRBV12-3 or TRBV12-4 and TRBJ2-3. CDR3 size: 13 residues. CDR3 residues: CASYWLSTDTQYF.

CDR3: CASSLAPTNYGYTF. The rearrangement uses TRBV13 and TRBJ1-2. This CDR3 comprises 14 residues. Germline loops: CDR1 PRHDT, CDR2 FYEKMQ (reference sequence).

V gene TRBV25-1 combines with J gene TRBJ2-2; TCRdb names TRBD1, which stays unverified in the absence of DNA. CDR1 and CDR2 from the germline V gene are MGHDK and SYGVNS. The CDR3 totals 13 residues. CDR3 protein: CASRRTRTGELFF.

The CDR3 sequence: CASSWTGGHNEQFF. The V gene is TRBV12-3 or TRBV12-4, the J gene TRBJ2-1; there is no DNA to check the TCRdb D call of TRBD1. This CDR3 region has 14 residues.

The chain couples TRBV19 to TRBJ1-1. CDR1 and CDR2 (germline): LNHDA, SQIVND (reference sequence). This CDR3 region has 14 residues. CDR3 residues: CASSMLLLNTEAFF.

The chain employs TRBV29-1 and TRBJ1-1; TCRdb designates TRBD1, a call that cannot be tested without DNA. The CDR3 extends over 14 amino acids. Germline CDR1 and CDR2: SQVTM and ANQGSEA. The CDR3 loop reads CSVQIRGVNTEAFF.

The rearrangement uses TRBV20-1 and TRBJ2-1; as DNA is missing, the TRBD2 call by TCRdb cannot be tested. This CDR3 is 14 amino acids long. Germline loops: CDR1 DFQATT, CDR2 SNEGSKA (reference sequence). The CDR3 reads CSARLGLRPNEQFF.

This chain connects TRBV11-2 to TRBJ2-2; TCRdb selects TRBD1, and the lack of DNA leaves this call unchecked. Germline V gene lookup returns CDR1 SGHAT and CDR2 FQNNGV. This CDR3 has 17 residues. The chain's CDR3 is CASRGGPGQKVTGELFF.

The chain couples TRBV29-1 to TRBJ1-4; TCRdb proposes TRBD1, but this gene call is untestable without DNA. The V gene's germline CDR1 is SQVTM and CDR2 ANQGSEA. CDR3 length: 12 amino acids. Here the CDR3 reads CSVDGQEEKLFF.

The chain joins TRBV15 to TRBJ2-5. This CDR3 spans 14 amino acids. In germline, CDR1 is LNHNV, CDR2 YYDKDF (reference sequence). The CDR3 region is CATSRGGQTPTQYF.

The CDR3 region is CASSWAVYGYTF. The chain has TRBV12-3 or TRBV12-4 and TRBJ1-2; TCRdb returns TRBD1, unconfirmable since there is no DNA. The CDR3 runs 12 residues.

This chain connects TRBV6-5 to TRBJ2-1; TCRdb's assignment of TRBD2 cannot be checked, as there is no DNA. CDR1 is MNHEY, CDR2 SVGAGI, per germline. This CDR3 spans 13 amino acids. The CDR3 loop reads CATETQTYNEQFF.

The chain links TRBV4-1 to TRBJ1-2; without DNA, the TCRdb call of TRBD1 cannot be checked. This CDR3 spans 12 amino acids. From germline, CDR1 is MGHRA and CDR2 YSYEKL. CDR3 sequence: CASRGGSYGYTF.

V and J are TRBV27 and TRBJ2-1; TCRdb proposes TRBD2, but this gene call is untestable without DNA. Per germline, CDR1 MNHEY and CDR2 SMNVEV (reference sequence). The length of the CDR3 is 17 residues. CDR3 residues: CASSFSGTEILHNEQFF.

The CDR3 loop reads CASSKGTGMSNEQFF. This chain connects TRBV5-1 to TRBJ2-1; TCRdb's assignment of TRBD1 cannot be checked, as there is no DNA. Germline lookup yields CDR1 SGHRS and CDR2 YFSETQ. There are 15 residues in the CDR3.

This chain links TRBV4-2 with TRBJ2-4; the TCRdb D gene call, TRBD1, has no DNA to confirm it. Germline CDR1 is LGHNA and CDR2 is YNFKEQ. The CDR3 has 20 amino acids. CDR3 sequence: CASSQDERDKVLPAKNIQYF.